A single sample gave rise to the 15 T cell receptor beta chains below, sequenced in a study of human T cells and chemical hapten exposure. Sample time point: patch test 1, 2 weeks after DPC sensitization. Documented treatment: therapeutic diphenylcyclopropenone sensitization with weekly scalp DPC. One entry per CDR3 protein, called by TCRdb with MiXCR from the RACE reads. The table shows 100,000 to 150,000 distinct CDR3 sequences, with roughly 13% occurring only once. The specimen was whole blood, collected in connection with sensitization to the hapten diphenylcyclopropenone (DPC). Receptors were obtained from a man aged 18 to 30 with alopecia areata. Some clones in this sample may be carry-over from other donors' samples.

This chain connects TRBV28 to TRBJ2-7, with TRBD1 as a possible D gene (6 bases). The CDR3 runs to 14 residues. The V end lost 0 bases, the J end lost 3 bases, and 9 bases lay between the germline ends. From germline, CDR1 is MDHEN and CDR2 SYDVKM. In DNA, the CDR3 is TGTGCCAGCAGTTTATGGCAGGGGCGCTACGAGCAGTACTTC. Translated: CASSLWQGRYEQYF.

This chain links TRBV20-1 with TRBJ1-1, with D perhaps matching TRBD1 (6 bases). Germline values: CDR1 DFQATT, CDR2 SNEGSKA (reference sequence). Trimming left V 4 bases short and J 0 bases short, with 12 bases between. This CDR3 is 14 amino acids long. This CDR3 is CSANRQVMNTEAFF. CDR3 bases: TGCAGTGCTAACCGACAGGTGATGAACACTGAAGCTTTCTTT.

The V call is TRBV6-5, the J call TRBJ2-7; TRBD1 aligns across 12 bases. J gave up 7 bases and V 0 bases, and 10 bases lay outside the gene matches. Germline loops: CDR1 MNHEY, CDR2 SVGAGI. This CDR3 has 17 residues. CDR3 in amino acids: CASSYSGQGASRGEQYV. The CDR3 nucleotides read TGTGCCAGCAGTTACTCGGGACAGGGGGCCTCCAGGGGTGAGCAGTACGTC.

The table lists this clonotype with a few counts. The genes are TRBV6-5 and TRBJ1-3; D is uncertain. The CDR3 consists of 15 residues. Germline assignment: CDR1 MNHEY and CDR2 SVGAGI. Trimming left V 2 bases short and J 0 bases short, with 8 bases between. CDR3 nucleotides: TGTGCCAGCAGTTACGGACCGAACTCTGGAAACACCATATATTTT. Amino acids: CASSYGPNSGNTIYF.

This clonotype was seen a handful of times. This sequence joins TRBV11-2 and TRBJ2-7, with D possibly TRBD2 on 5 matching bases. V lost 2 bases and J lost 0, with 17 bases in between. Germline loops: CDR1 SGHAT, CDR2 FQNNGV. The CDR3 loop spans 17 amino acids. CDR3 nucleotide sequence: TGTGCCAGCAGCTTATTGAGAGGGCCCCTGAGCTCCTACGAGCAGTACTTC. Protein: CASSLLRGPLSSYEQYF.

This clonotype was seen only a few times. The rearrangement links TRBV7-9 to TRBJ1-2; D uncertain. This CDR3 region has 13 residues. With 5 bases removed from V and 4 bases from J, the gap between germline ends came to 11 bases. Looked up from germline, CDR1 is SEHNR and CDR2 is FQNEAQ (reference sequence). The CDR3 region is CASSAGPSYGYTF. CDR3 coding DNA: TGTGCCAGCAGCGCGGGCCCTTCCTATGGCTACACCTTC. Together with reference TRBV7-9 and TRBJ1-2, the CDR3 gives the full variable domain: DTGVSQNPRHKITKRGQNVTFRCDPISEHNRLYWYRQTLGQGPEFLTYFQNEAQLEKSRLLSDRFSAERPKGSFSTLEIQRTEQGDSAMYLCASSAGPSYGYTFGSGTRLTVV.

This clonotype was detected only a few times. CDR3 in DNA: TGTGCCAGCAGCCCGGGGCCCCGTAGCACAGATACGCAGTATTTT. Residues: CASSPGPRSTDTQYF. V and J are TRBV7-9 and TRBJ2-3, with D perhaps assigned TRBD1 or TRBD2 (5 bases each). Germline CDR1 reads SEHNR; CDR2 reads FQNEAQ (reference sequence). V was pared by 5 bases and J by 0 bases, with 12 bases between. The CDR3 has 15 residues.

The sample holds a few counts of this clonotype. The chain carries TRBV7-2 and TRBJ2-3; D not resolved. This CDR3 contains 12 residues. The V gene lost 1 base and the J gene lost 12 bases, with 11 bases spanning the gap. Germline CDR1 is SGHTA and CDR2 is FQGNSA. The CDR3 sequence is CASSLDHGAQYF. CDR3 bases: TGTGCCAGCAGCTTAGATCACGGAGCCCAGTATTTT. Full variable domain (missing parts from reference TRBV7-2 and TRBJ2-3): GAGVSQSPSNKVTEKGKDVELRCDPISGHTALYWYRQSLGQGLEFLIYFQGNSAPDKSGLPSDRFSAERTGGSVSTLTIQRTQQEDSAVYLCASSLDHGAQYFGPGTRLTVL.

This clonotype was observed a handful of times. The V and J genes are TRBV6-5 and TRBJ1-3; 10 bases agree with TRBD1. With V trimmed by 8 bases and J by 8 bases, 15 bases remained unmatched. Germline CDR1 is MNHEY and CDR2 is SVGAGI. There are 16 residues in the CDR3. In DNA form, the CDR3 reads TGTGCCAGCGGAGACCTCGCCGGGACAGGGGCGGACACCATATATTTT. Protein product: CASGDLAGTGADTIYF.

The chain couples TRBV5-1 to TRBJ2-2; tentatively, D is TRBD1 (6 bases). V dropped 7 bases and J dropped 6 bases, with 13 bases sitting between them. Germline V gives CDR1 SGHRS, CDR2 YFSETQ. The CDR3 extends over 13 amino acids. The CDR3 region is CASGAGDPGELFF. The CDR3, as DNA: TGCGCCAGCGGGGCAGGGGACCCCGGGGAGCTGTTTTTT.

The sample holds a few counts of this clonotype. This chain uses TRBV7-2 with TRBJ2-6; D not resolved. The CDR3 is made up of 16 amino acids. The V end lost 3 bases, the J end lost 0 bases, and 9 bases lay between the germline ends. Germline lookup yields CDR1 SGHTA and CDR2 FQGNSA. CDR3 residues: CASSFDGPSGANVLTF. The CDR3 DNA is TGTGCCAGCAGCTTCGACGGTCCCTCTGGGGCCAACGTCCTGACTTTC.

This clonotype was seen repeatedly, ten times or more. In nucleotides, the CDR3 is TGTGCCAGCAGCTTAGGAGGGATCACTGAAGCTTTCTTT. It codes for CASSLGGITEAFF. The chain has TRBV11-2 and TRBJ1-1; no reliable D call. CDR1 is SGHAT and CDR2 is FQNNGV in the germline V gene. CDR3 length: 13 residues. V lost 1 base, J lost 4 bases, and 7 bases lay in between.

The chain employs TRBV2 and TRBJ2-1; D not resolved. V lost 4 bases and J lost 10, with 5 bases in between. Germline V gives CDR1 SNHLY, CDR2 FYNNEI. CDR3 length equals 10 residues. CDR3 sequence: CASSVGEQFF. CDR3 DNA: TGTGCCAGCAGTGTCGGAGAGCAGTTCTTC.

This clonotype was detected a few times. This sequence joins TRBV28 and TRBJ2-1, with D hard to call. V lost 3 bases and J 8 bases, leaving 8 bases between the germline ends. This CDR3 is built from 12 residues. Germline V CDR1 and CDR2: MDHEN, SYDVKM. For the CDR3, the DNA is TGTGCCAGCAGTTTGAAAGCCCATGAGCAGTTCTTC. It encodes CASSLKAHEQFF.

This clonotype was seen more than once but under ten times. This sequence joins TRBV2 and TRBJ1-2; 11 nucleotides match TRBD1. From germline, CDR1 is SNHLY and CDR2 FYNNEI. This CDR3 spans 14 amino acids. Unmatched junction bases numbered 9, after V lost 6 bases and J lost 9 bases. CDR3 protein: CASRKGQGVWRYTF. CDR3 nucleotide sequence: TGTGCCAGCAGGAAGGGACAGGGGGTTTGGCGCTACACCTTC.